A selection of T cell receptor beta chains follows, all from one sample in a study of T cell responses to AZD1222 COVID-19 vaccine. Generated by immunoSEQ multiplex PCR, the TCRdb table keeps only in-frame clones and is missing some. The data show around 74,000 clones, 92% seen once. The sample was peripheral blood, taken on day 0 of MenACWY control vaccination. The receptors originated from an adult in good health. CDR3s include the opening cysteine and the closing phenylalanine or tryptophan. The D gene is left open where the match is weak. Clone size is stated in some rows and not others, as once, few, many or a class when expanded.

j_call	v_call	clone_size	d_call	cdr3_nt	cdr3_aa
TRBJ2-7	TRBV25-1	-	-	TGTGCCAGCAGTGAATATGGTACCTACGAGCAGTACTTC	CASSEYGTYEQYF
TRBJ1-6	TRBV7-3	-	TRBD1	TGTGCCAGCAGCTTGACAGGGTTTAATTCACCCCTCCACTTT	CASSLTGFNSPLHF
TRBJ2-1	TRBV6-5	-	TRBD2	TGTGCCAGCAGTTTCGAACGGGAGGGGGACAATGAGCAGTTCTTC	CASSFEREGDNEQFF
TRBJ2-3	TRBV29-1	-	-	TGCAGCGTTGAAACGGTAGCGTCTAGCACAGATACGCAGTATTTT	CSVETVASSTDTQYF
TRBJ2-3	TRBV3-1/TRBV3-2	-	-	TGTGCCAGCAGCCAAGATACAGTTACAGATACGCAGTATTTT	CASSQDTVTDTQYF
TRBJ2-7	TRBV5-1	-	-	TGCGCCAGCAGCTTTCCGGATTCGGCGGCAGGAGATTACTACGAGCAGTACTTC	CASSFPDSAAGDYYEQYF
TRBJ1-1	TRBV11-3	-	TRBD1	TGTGCCAGCAGCCCAGGGGGCACCAGTACTGAAGCTTTCTTT	CASSPGGTSTEAFF
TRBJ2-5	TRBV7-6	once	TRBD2	TGTGCCAGCAGCTCCCACGCGGGGCGGGGGGGCGGAGAGACCCAGTACTTC	CASSSHAGRGGGETQYF
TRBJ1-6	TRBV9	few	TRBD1	TGTGCCAGCAGCGTAGGGACAGGGCCCGCTAATTCACCCCTCCACTTT	CASSVGTGPANSPLHF
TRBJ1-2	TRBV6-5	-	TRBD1	TGTGCCAGCAGTTATGGAAGGGGGCAAGGGGATGGCTACACCTTC	CASSYGRGQGDGYTF
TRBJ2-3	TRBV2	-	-	TGTGCCAGCAGTGGAGGGGGGGGCTTCACAGATACGCAGTATTTT	CASSGGGGFTDTQYF
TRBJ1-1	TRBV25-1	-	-	TGTGCCAGAACTACGAAACAATTGAACACTGAAGCTTTCTTT	CARTTKQLNTEAFF
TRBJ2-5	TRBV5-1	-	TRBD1	TGCGCCAGCAGCTTCCGGGACAGGGAGACCCAGTACTTC	CASSFRDRETQYF
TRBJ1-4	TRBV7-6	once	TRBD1	TGTGCCAGCAGCTTAGCGCCGAGGACAGGGGTGGCAGCTAATGAAAAACTGTTTTTT	CASSLAPRTGVAANEKLFF
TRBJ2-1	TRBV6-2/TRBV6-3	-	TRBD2	TGTGCCAGCAGTATAACTAGCGGGGGTGGTGAGCAGTTCTTC	CASSITSGGGEQFF
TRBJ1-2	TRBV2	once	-	TGTGCCAGCAGTGTTGGGCCTAGGGGTGGCTACACCTTC	CASSVGPRGGYTF
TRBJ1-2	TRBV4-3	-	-	TGCGCCAGCAGCCAAGATTGGCGTTCGGCAGGCGCTAACTATGGCTACACCTTC	CASSQDWRSAGANYGYTF
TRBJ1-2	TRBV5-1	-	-	TGCGCCAGCAGCTTGGGGGACATCACTAACTATGGCTACACCTTC	CASSLGDITNYGYTF
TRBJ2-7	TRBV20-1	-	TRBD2	TGCAGTGCTACTGAACTAGCGGGAGTGTTGATGTCGGGGGAGCAGTACTTC	CSATELAGVLMSGEQYF
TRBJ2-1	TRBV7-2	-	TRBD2	TGTGCCAGCAGCTTAGCGCCTAGCGGGACTTCCTACAATGAGCAGTTCTTC	CASSLAPSGTSYNEQFF
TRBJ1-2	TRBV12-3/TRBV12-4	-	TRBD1	TGTGCCAGCAGTCCCGGGACAGACTATGGCTACACCTTC	CASSPGTDYGYTF
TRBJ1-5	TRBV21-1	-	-	TGTGCCAGCAGCAAAGGGGACTGCCGCCAGGGGGCATTTATCGATCAGCCCCAGCATTTT	CASSKGDCRQGAFIDQPQHF
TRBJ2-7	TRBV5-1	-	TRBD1	TGCGCCAGCAGCCGATTAGGTGGGACAGGGGGTTCCTACGAGCAGTACTTC	CASSRLGGTGGSYEQYF
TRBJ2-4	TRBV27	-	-	TGTGCCATGGGACCGAACAAAAACATTCAGTACTTC	CAMGPNKNIQYF
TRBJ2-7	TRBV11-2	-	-	TGTGCCAGCAGCACGCCCGACAGGAGCTCCTACGAGCAGTACTTC	CASSTPDRSSYEQYF
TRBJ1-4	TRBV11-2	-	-	TGTGCCAGCAGCTTAGGGCAGCTAGGTGAAAAACTGTTTTTT	CASSLGQLGEKLFF
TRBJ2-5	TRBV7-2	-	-	TGTGCCAGCAGCTTTCAGGGGCTGGAGACCCAGTACTTC	CASSFQGLETQYF
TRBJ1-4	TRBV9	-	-	TGTGCCAGCAGCCCACGCCCAACTAATGAAAAACTGTTTTTT	CASSPRPTNEKLFF
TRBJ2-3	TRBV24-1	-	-	TGTGCCACCAGTGACCCGACGGGGACACCGGCTATGGATACGCAGTATTTT	CATSDPTGTPAMDTQYF
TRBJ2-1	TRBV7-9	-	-	TGTGCCAGCAGATCCGGGACTGAGTACAATGAGCAGTTCTTC	CASRSGTEYNEQFF
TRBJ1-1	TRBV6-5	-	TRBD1	TGTGCCAGCACCCGGGCCGGGACAGTGAACACTGAAGCTTTCTTT	CASTRAGTVNTEAFF
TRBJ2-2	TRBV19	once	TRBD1	TGTGCCAGTAGTATAGAGCCTAGGTTTTCAGGGGGTCCCTTCACCGGGGAGCTGTTTTTT	CASSIEPRFSGGPFTGELFF
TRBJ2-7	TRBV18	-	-	TGTGCCAGCTCACCGTACGGGGACCCCTACGAGCAGTACTTC	CASSPYGDPYEQYF
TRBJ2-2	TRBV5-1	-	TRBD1	TGCGCCAGCAGCTTGGAACAGGGGGCGAAGGGCGGGGAGCTGTTTTTT	CASSLEQGAKGGELFF
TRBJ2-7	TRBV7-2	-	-	TGTGCCAGCAGCCCGAGCGGAGCCACCTACGAGCAGTACTTC	CASSPSGATYEQYF
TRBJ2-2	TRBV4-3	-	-	TGCGCCAGCAGCCGACGGGACGAGGGCGGGGAGCTGTTTTTT	CASSRRDEGGELFF
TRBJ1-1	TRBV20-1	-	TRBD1	TGCAGTGCTAGTCGACAGGGCAACACTGAAGCTTTCTTT	CSASRQGNTEAFF
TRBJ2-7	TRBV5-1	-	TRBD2	TGCGCCAGCAGCTGGTCCTCAGCGGGAGGAAGAGACGAGCAGTACTTC	CASSWSSAGGRDEQYF
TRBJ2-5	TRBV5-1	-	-	TGCGCCAGCAGCTCCGGGCAGGGGCCGGAGACCCAGTACTTC	CASSSGQGPETQYF
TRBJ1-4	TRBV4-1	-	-	TGCGCCAGCAGCCAAGGAGGGTTTGAGGAAAAACTGTTTTTT	CASSQGGFEEKLFF
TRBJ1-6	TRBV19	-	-	TGTGCCAGTAGTGCCGGTGTCGCCTCTTATAATTCACCCCTCCACTTT	CASSAGVASYNSPLHF
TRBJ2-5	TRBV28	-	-	TGTGCCAGCAGCCTCAGATTGGAGACCCAGTACTTC	CASSLRLETQYF
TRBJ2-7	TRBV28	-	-	TGTGCCAGCAGTCACTACGAGCAGTACTTC	CASSHYEQYF
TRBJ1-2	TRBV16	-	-	TGTGCCAGCAGCCAATCGAGTTGGGCCTCGAACTATGGCTACACCTTC	CASSQSSWASNYGYTF
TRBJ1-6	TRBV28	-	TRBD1	TGTGCCAGCAGCACACAGGGGGCGTTTTATTCACCCCTCCACTTT	CASSTQGAFYSPLHF
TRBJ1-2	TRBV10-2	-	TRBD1	TGCGCCAGCAGTGAGTCCGGGCAGGGGGCAAACTATGGCTACACCTTC	CASSESGQGANYGYTF
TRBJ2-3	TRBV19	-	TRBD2	TGTGCCAGTAGCGGGGGGGTTATAGATACGCAGTATTTT	CASSGGVIDTQYF
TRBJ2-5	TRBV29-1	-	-	TGCAGCGTTGAAACAGGCAGCCAAGAGACCCAGTACTTC	CSVETGSQETQYF
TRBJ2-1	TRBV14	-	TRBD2	TGTGCCAGCAGCCAAGCTAGCGGGAGTGAGCAGTTCTTC	CASSQASGSEQFF
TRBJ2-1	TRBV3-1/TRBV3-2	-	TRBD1	TGTGCCAGCAGCCCTCGGGACAGGCGTTCGAATGAGCAGTTCTTC	CASSPRDRRSNEQFF
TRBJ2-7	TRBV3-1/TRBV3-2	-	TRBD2	TGTGCCAGCAGCCAAGAGACTAGCGGGAGAAACTACGAGCAGTACTTC	CASSQETSGRNYEQYF
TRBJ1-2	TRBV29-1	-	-	TGCAGCGTCACATCAGAGGGTGGCTACACCTTC	CSVTSEGGYTF
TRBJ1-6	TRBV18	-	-	TGTGCCAGCCGTACGGGGGCTAATTCACCCCTCCACTTT	CASRTGANSPLHF
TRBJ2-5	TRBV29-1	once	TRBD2	TGCAGCGTTGACCGGGCGGGAGGTCGCCAAGAGACCCAGTACTTC	CSVDRAGGRQETQYF
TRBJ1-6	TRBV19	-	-	TGTGCCAGTAGTATTGGGCAGGATGGGAATTCACCCCTCCACTTT	CASSIGQDGNSPLHF
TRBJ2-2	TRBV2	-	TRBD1	TGTGCCAGCAGTGAATCCTGGACAGGGTCCGGGGAGCTGTTTTTT	CASSESWTGSGELFF
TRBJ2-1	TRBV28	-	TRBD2	TGTGCCAGCAGTTACGCACTAGCGGGGGCCTTGCCGTACAATGAGCAGTTCTTC	CASSYALAGALPYNEQFF